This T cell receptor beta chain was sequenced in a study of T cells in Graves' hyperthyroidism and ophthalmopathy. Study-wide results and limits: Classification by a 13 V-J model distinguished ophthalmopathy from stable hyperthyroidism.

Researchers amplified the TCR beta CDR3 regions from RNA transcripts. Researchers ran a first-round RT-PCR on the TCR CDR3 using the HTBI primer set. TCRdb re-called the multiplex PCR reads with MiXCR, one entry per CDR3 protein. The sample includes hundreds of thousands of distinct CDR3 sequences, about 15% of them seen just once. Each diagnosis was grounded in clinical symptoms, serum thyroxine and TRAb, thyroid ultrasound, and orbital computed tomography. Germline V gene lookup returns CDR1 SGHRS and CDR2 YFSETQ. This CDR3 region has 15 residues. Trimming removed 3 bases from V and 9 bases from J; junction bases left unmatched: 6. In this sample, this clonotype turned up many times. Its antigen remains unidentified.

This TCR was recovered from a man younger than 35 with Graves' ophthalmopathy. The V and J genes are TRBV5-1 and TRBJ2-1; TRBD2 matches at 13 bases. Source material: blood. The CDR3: CASSSRLAGGGEQFF. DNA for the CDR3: TGCGCCAGCAGCTCCCGACTAGCGGGAGGAGGTGAGCAGTTCTTC.